These 9 T cell receptor beta chains were all obtained from the same sample, sequenced in a study of T cells after yellow fever vaccination. TCRdb reanalysed the 5' RACE reads using MiXCR and keeps one entry per CDR3 protein. The sample carries about 240,000 distinct CDR3 sequences, about 7.1% recorded once. The material was CD4+ T cells sorted from PBMCs, obtained 15 days after the yellow fever booster vaccination. The source of these receptors is a man aged 30 to 39 who received the YFV17D yellow fever vaccine.

This clonotype was detected ten times or more. This sequence joins TRBV5-1 and TRBJ2-5; D not resolved. CDR1 SGHRS and CDR2 YFSETQ come from the germline V gene. CDR3 length: 15 residues. V was clipped by 0 bases and J by 4 bases, with 13 bases between them. CDR3 sequence (DNA): TGCGCCAGCAGCTTGGCTCACAGAGAAGGAGAGACCCAGTACTTC. Its protein is CASSLAHREGETQYF.

This clonotype was detected only a few times. CDR3 residues: CSARDPTTRARNTEAFF. The CDR3 coding sequence is TGCAGTGCTAGAGATCCCACCACCAGGGCCAGGAACACTGAAGCTTTCTTT. The V gene is TRBV20-1, the J gene TRBJ1-1; TRBD1 is a possible D gene (5 bases). This CDR3 has 17 amino acids. Per the germline V gene, CDR1 is DFQATT and CDR2 is SNEGSKA (reference sequence). Trimming removed 0 bases at V and 1 base at J, with 18 bases between.

About this clonotype itself: A much larger clone sits a single nucleotide away, making a read error possible. This sequence joins TRBV29-1 and TRBJ1-1; no clear D gene. With 4 bases removed from V and 5 bases from J, the gap between germline ends came to 23 bases. CDR3 size: 16 residues. Germline assignment: CDR1 SQVTM and CDR2 ANQGSEA. As DNA, the CDR3 is TGCAGCGTTGGTGCCCCGGGCCTAGCGACGAAGACTGAAGCTTTCTTT. Protein product: CSVGAPGLATKTEAFF.

This chain uses TRBV5-4 with TRBJ2-5; 7 bases agree with TRBD1. The V and J ends lost 3 bases and 7 bases, in that order; junction bases with no gene match: 9. CDR1 is SGHNT and CDR2 is YYREEE in the germline V gene (reference sequence). This CDR3 has 14 residues. The CDR3 DNA follows: TGTGCCAGCAGCTCGGACAGGCGGTCCGGGACCCAGTACTTC. Protein sequence: CASSSDRRSGTQYF.

V gene TRBV7-2 combines with J gene TRBJ1-5; unclear D gene. V lost 5 bases to trimming and J lost 5 bases, with 10 bases between them. CDR3 length: 13 residues. Germline assignment: CDR1 SGHTA and CDR2 FQGNSA. This chain's CDR3 is CASSPRLDQPQHF. CDR3 bases: TGTGCCAGCAGCCCTCGGTTGGATCAGCCCCAGCATTTT.

The rearrangement joins TRBV6-5 to TRBJ1-3; no firm D call. CDR3 length: 14 residues. The germline gives CDR1 MNHEY, CDR2 SVGAGI. The V gene lost 0 bases and the J gene lost 13 bases, with 16 bases spanning the gap. CDR3 nucleotides: TGTGCCAGCAGTTACTCGAGTTCCCGTAATCTGATATATTTT. It yields the protein CASSYSSSRNLIYF.

With respect to this clonotype: This may be a read error, as it is one base from a much larger clone. The chain carries TRBV12-3 or TRBV12-4 and TRBJ1-4; D gene ambiguous. CDR3 length: 12 amino acids. Trimming cost V 3 bases and J 9 bases, with 8 bases left between them. The DNA for the CDR3 is TGTGCCAGCAGTTTGAACAACCAAAAACTGTTTTTT. Translating gives CASSLNNQKLFF.

This clonotype turned up a few times. The chain links TRBV7-2 to TRBJ2-7; the match to TRBD1 covers 8 bases. V lost 5 bases to trimming and J lost 2 bases; unmatched junction nucleotides: 11. The CDR3 totals 16 residues. CDR1 is SGHTA and CDR2 is FQGNSA in the germline V gene. CDR3 nucleotide sequence: TGTGCCAGCAGCCTCTTAGGACAGGGCTATACCTACGAGCAGTACTTC. This translates into CASSLLGQGYTYEQYF.

The chain is built from TRBV10-2 and TRBJ2-7; 10 bases align to TRBD1. From germline, CDR1 is WSHSY and CDR2 SAAADI. The CDR3 runs to 15 residues. V lost 3 bases to trimming and J lost 7 bases; unmatched junction nucleotides: 9. CDR3 protein: CASSEPDRGSSEQYF. The CDR3 DNA is TGCGCCAGCAGTGAACCGGACAGGGGGAGTAGTGAGCAGTACTTC.